The 20 T cell receptor beta chains below were found in one sample sequenced in a study of blood T cell repertoires in COVID-19. Generated by immunoSEQ multiplex PCR, the TCRdb table keeps only in-frame clones and is missing some. The sample has about 55,000 clones, 70% to 85% seen once. Sequencing was performed on peripheral blood. These receptors all come from a man older than 75 with COVID-19, enrolled during active disease.

This chain uses TRBV5-1 with TRBJ1-2; D not certain. This CDR3 has 14 residues. From germline, CDR1 is SGHRS and CDR2 YFSETQ. Trimming cost V 7 bases and J 0 bases, with 13 bases left between them. The CDR3 DNA follows: TGCGCCAGCTCCCCTTCTGGCTCTAACTATGGCTACACCTTC. It specifies CASSPSGSNYGYTF. The full variable domain, completed using reference TRBV5-1 and TRBJ1-2, is KAGVTQTPRYLIKTRGQQVTLSCSPISGHRSVSWYQQTPGQGLQFLFEYFSETQRNKGNFPGRFSGRQFSNSRSEMNVSTLELGDSALYLCASSPSGSNYGYTFGSGTRLTVV.

The chain uses TRBV2 and TRBJ1-5; the match to TRBD1 covers 9 bases. Germline V gene sequence: CDR1 SNHLY, CDR2 FYNNEI. This CDR3 has 17 amino acids. V shed 3 bases and J 7 bases; nucleotides not matched to a gene: 13. For the CDR3, the DNA is TGTGCCAGCAGTGACGGACAGGGGATTAGTACTTTACAGCCCCAGCATTTT. It codes for CASSDGQGISTLQPQHF.

V is TRBV7-2 and J is TRBJ2-7, with 9 bases lining up with TRBD1. The CDR3 is 13 amino acids. J lost 4 bases, V lost 6 bases, and 4 bases had no gene match. Per germline, CDR1 SGHTA and CDR2 FQGNSA. Here the CDR3 DNA reads TGTGCCAGCAGGTGGACAGGGGTGTACGAGCAGTACTTC. Translation gives CASRWTGVYEQYF.

In its sample, this clone was seen a few times. This chain uses TRBV19 with TRBJ2-2; TRBD1 is a possible D gene (5 bases). Looked up from germline, CDR1 is LNHDA and CDR2 is SQIVND (reference sequence). The CDR3 is 15 amino acids. V gave up 7 bases and J gave up 1 base, with 13 bases separating them. The CDR3 coding sequence is TGTGCCAGTACCTATGACAGAGTGAACACCGGGGAGCTGTTTTTT. Translation gives CASTYDRVNTGELFF.

This chain joins TRBV10-3 and TRBJ1-1, with D possibly matching TRBD1 (5 bases). CDR3 size: 11 residues. Trimming stripped 7 bases from V and 5 bases from J, with 8 bases between. CDR1 and CDR2 (germline): ENHRY, SYGVKD. This CDR3 is CAIKEGTEAFF. CDR3 coding DNA: TGTGCCATCAAGGAGGGGACTGAAGCTTTCTTT.

This clone was seen just once. The gene calls are TRBV2 and TRBJ2-2; tentative D call: TRBD1 (6 bases). Trimming removed 0 bases from V and 3 bases from J, with 11 bases in between. CDR1 and CDR2 (germline): SNHLY, FYNNEI. The CDR3 consists of 16 residues. In DNA form, the CDR3 reads TGTGCCAGCAGTGAAGCGGGGGCCTCCTACACCGGGGAGCTGTTTTTT. Translating it yields CASSEAGASYTGELFF.

This clone was detected once. The gene calls are TRBV2 and TRBJ1-1; 7 bases map to TRBD1. The CDR3 sequence is 15 residues long. The V segment lost 5 bases and the J segment 1 base; nucleotides outside the gene matches: 7. Germline assignment: CDR1 SNHLY and CDR2 FYNNEI. The chain's CDR3 is CASSRRQGRNTEAFF. CDR3 sequence (DNA): TGTGCCAGCAGTCGCCGACAGGGTCGGAACACTGAAGCTTTCTTT. Complete variable domain (other parts from reference TRBV2 and TRBJ1-1): EPEVTQTPSHQVTQMGQEVILRCVPISNHLYFYWYRQILGQKVEFLVSFYNNEISEKSEIFDDQFSVERPDGSNFTLKIRSTKLEDSAMYFCASSRRQGRNTEAFFGQGTRLTVV.

The chain links TRBV7-2 to TRBJ1-1; 7 nucleotides line up with TRBD1. With V trimmed by 4 bases and J by 6 bases, 14 bases remained unmatched. The germline V gene encodes CDR1 SGHTA and CDR2 FQGNSA. This CDR3 has 16 amino acids. This chain's CDR3 is CASSSRTQGTRPEAFF. The CDR3 coding sequence is TGTGCCAGCAGCTCTCGGACACAGGGGACCCGTCCTGAAGCTTTCTTT. The whole variable domain, filled in from reference TRBV7-2 and TRBJ1-1, reads GAGVSQSPSNKVTEKGKDVELRCDPISGHTALYWYRQSLGQGLEFLIYFQGNSAPDKSGLPSDRFSAERTGGSVSTLTIQRTQQEDSAVYLCASSSRTQGTRPEAFFGQGTRLTVV.

The chain employs TRBV13 and TRBJ1-1; the D gene is possibly TRBD1 (5 bases). The CDR3 length is 17 residues. CDR1 is PRHDT, CDR2 FYEKMQ, per germline (reference sequence). V lost 0 bases, J lost 0 bases, and 14 bases lay in between. CDR3 in DNA: TGTGCCAGCAGCTTAGGACGACAGAGAAACATGAACACTGAAGCTTTCTTT. This sequence encodes CASSLGRQRNMNTEAFF. Full variable domain (remainder filled in from reference TRBV13 and TRBJ1-1): AAGVIQSPRHLIKEKRETATLKCYPIPRHDTVYWYQQGPGQDPQFLISFYEKMQSDKGSIPDRFSAQQFSDYHSELNMSSLELGDSALYFCASSLGRQRNMNTEAFFGQGTRLTVV.

J is TRBJ1-1 and V is TRBV5-5; a weak D match, TRBD1 (5 bases). V lost 2 bases and J lost 8, with 13 bases in between. Per germline, CDR1 SGHKS and CDR2 YYEKEE (reference sequence). CDR3 size: 13 residues. CDR3 protein: CASSFDSLLEAFF. The CDR3 nucleotides are TGTGCCAGCAGCTTTGACAGCCTTTTAGAAGCTTTCTTT.

The V call is TRBV6-6, the J call TRBJ2-7, with D possibly being TRBD1 (6 bases). The germline CDR1 and CDR2 sequences are MNHNY and SVGAGI (reference sequence). V was cut by 0 bases and J by 2 bases, with 11 bases left in between. The CDR3 spans 15 residues. The chain's CDR3 is CASSYSARDTYEQYF. CDR3 bases: TGTGCCAGCAGTTACTCGGCCAGGGACACCTACGAGCAGTACTTC.

This chain uses TRBV27 with TRBJ1-6, with D perhaps matching TRBD1 (5 bases). Germline CDR1 and CDR2: MNHEY and SMNVEV (reference sequence). This CDR3 has 15 residues. V shed 7 bases and J shed 7 bases, with 17 bases lying between them. The DNA for the CDR3 is TGTGCCAGCACAACCTTCGGGGGGGGGAATTCACCCCTCCACTTT. Its protein is CASTTFGGGNSPLHF.

V usage is TRBV28 and J usage is TRBJ2-1, with a possible D match to TRBD2 (5 bases). The CDR3 covers 12 residues. V was shortened by 6 bases and J by 4 bases, with 7 bases between the two germline ends. Germline-derived CDR1 and CDR2 are MDHEN and SYDVKM. The CDR3 nucleotides are TGTGCCAGCAGGGAGGAGTACAATGAGCAGTTCTTC. Encoded protein: CASREEYNEQFF.

V is TRBV10-3 and J is TRBJ2-2, with 7 bases fitting TRBD2. Germline CDR1 is ENHRY and CDR2 is SYGVKD. After removal of 7 bases from V and 2 bases from J, the junction contained 4 bases not matched to a gene. This CDR3 has 14 amino acids. The CDR3 protein is CAITERGNTGELFF. CDR3 coding DNA: TGTGCCATCACCGAGCGGGGAAACACCGGGGAGCTGTTTTTT.

The chain's CDR3 is CASKEGRNTEAFF. The CDR3 DNA reads TGTGCCTCGAAGGAGGGTAGGAACACTGAAGCTTTCTTT. The chain carries TRBV2 and TRBJ1-1; no firm D call. With 11 bases removed from V and 1 base from J, the gap between germline ends came to 14 bases. The CDR3 is 13 residues long. Germline V gene lookup returns CDR1 SNHLY and CDR2 FYNNEI.

The chain joins TRBV6-6 to TRBJ1-1; a weak D match, TRBD1 (6 bases). The germline gives CDR1 MNHNY, CDR2 SVGAGI (reference sequence). The CDR3 spans 15 residues. The germline V and J ends were trimmed by 2 bases and 2 bases, with 12 bases remaining between them. The DNA of the CDR3 is TGTGCCAGCAGTTACAAAGGACAGTTAAACACTGAAGCTTTCTTT. Its translation is CASSYKGQLNTEAFF.

The chain joins TRBV18 to TRBJ2-7; tentatively, D is TRBD1 (6 bases). The germline gives CDR1 KGHSH, CDR2 LQKENI. The CDR3 loop spans 12 amino acids. Trimming removed 5 bases at V and 6 bases at J, with 11 bases between. The CDR3 is CASSYRESEQYV. The CDR3 DNA reads as TGTGCCAGCTCATACAGGGAAAGCGAGCAGTACGTC.

The rearrangement links TRBV6-2 or TRBV6-3 to TRBJ1-1; 11 bases line up with TRBD1. V lost 5 bases to trimming and J lost 7 bases; unmatched junction nucleotides: 3. Germline V gene lookup returns CDR1 MNHEY and CDR2 SVGEGT. This CDR3 contains 13 residues. This chain's CDR3 is CASSGQGAGEAFF. The CDR3 coding sequence is TGTGCCAGCAGTGGACAGGGGGCAGGTGAAGCTTTCTTT.

V gene TRBV2 combines with J gene TRBJ2-1; 10 bases are shared with TRBD1. Germline-derived CDR1 and CDR2 are SNHLY and FYNNEI. With V trimmed by 5 bases and J by 5 bases, 6 bases remained unmatched. The CDR3 has 15 amino acids. The CDR3 region is CASSHPGQGNNEQFF. The CDR3 nucleotides read TGTGCCAGCAGTCATCCGGGACAGGGGAACAATGAGCAGTTCTTC.

J is TRBJ2-6 and V is TRBV5-4; tentative D call: TRBD1 (6 bases). The CDR3 is 14 residues long. Between the trimmed V and J ends, which lost 4 bases and 2 bases, there was a span of 7 bases. From germline, CDR1 is SGHNT and CDR2 YYREEE (reference sequence). DNA of the CDR3: TGTGCCAGCAGCCAGGGGACTGGGGCCAACGTCCTGACTTTC. It specifies CASSQGTGANVLTF. The variable domain in full, with the rest retrieved from reference TRBV5-4 and TRBJ2-6, is ETGVTQSPTHLIKTRGQQVTLRCSSQSGHNTVSWYQQALGQGPQFIFQYYREEENGRGNFPPRFSGLQFPNYSSELNVNALELDDSALYLCASSQGTGANVLTFGAGSRLTVL.